The present entry profiles one T cell receptor beta chain with its context. The record originates from a study of OX40 agonist ivuxolimab in advanced cancers. Study-wide context: While on treatment, patients had intravenous ivuxolimab at 0.01 to 10 mg/kg every 2 weeks.

The CDR3 spans 17 residues. V was pared by 4 bases and J by 1 base, with 7 bases of the junction left unmatched. Germline CDR1 reads SGHRS; CDR2 reads YFSETQ. The study sampled blood at baseline, cycle 4 day 1, and cycle 7 day 1. Repertoires were generated with immunoSEQ multiplex PCR, while TCRdb's copy carries only in-frame clones and drops some. The sample includes tens of thousands of clones, 75% to 95% of them seen just once. The receptor comes from an adult with an advanced solid tumor such as melanoma, head and neck, liver or kidney cancer. The chain carries TRBV5-1 and TRBJ2-1; 11 bases map to TRBD2. Sequenced material: CD4+ or CD8+ T cells sorted from blood, taken in a trial of the OX40 agonist ivuxolimab. CDR3 loop: CASSPPTSGRSYNEQFF. DNA for the CDR3: TGCGCCAGCAGCCCCCCAACTAGCGGGAGATCCTACAATGAGCAGTTCTTC.